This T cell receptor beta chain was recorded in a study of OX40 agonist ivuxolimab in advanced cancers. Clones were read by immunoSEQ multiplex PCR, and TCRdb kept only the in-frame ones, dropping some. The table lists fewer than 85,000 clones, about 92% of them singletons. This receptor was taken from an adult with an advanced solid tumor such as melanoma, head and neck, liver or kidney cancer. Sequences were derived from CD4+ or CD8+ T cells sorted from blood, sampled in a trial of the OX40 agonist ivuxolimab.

CDR3 in amino acids: CASSPRGSGGARDTQYF. The CDR3 DNA reads as TGTGCCAGCAGCCCTCGGGGTAGCGGGGGGGCCAGAGATACGCAGTATTTT. The chain recombines TRBV11-2 with TRBJ2-3; 11 nucleotides match TRBD2. The CDR3 extends over 17 amino acids. Germline CDR1 is SGHAT and CDR2 is FQNNGV. After removal of 5 bases from V and 5 bases from J, the junction contained 12 bases not matched to a gene.